One sample yielded the 6 T cell receptor beta chains listed below, sequenced in a study of T cell responses to AZD1222 COVID-19 vaccine. Libraries were prepared by immunoSEQ multiplex PCR; TCRdb keeps only in-frame clonotypes and omits some of them. The data hold around 76,000 clones, with approximately 84% observed a single time. The sequenced sample was peripheral blood, obtained on day 0 of AZD1222 vaccination. These TCRs come from an adult in good health.

The chain is built from TRBV9 and TRBJ2-6, with a weak D call TRBD1 (6 bases). The length of the CDR3 is 15 residues. The germline gives CDR1 SGDLS, CDR2 YYNGEE. V dropped 6 bases and J dropped 0 bases, with 10 bases sitting between them. CDR3 DNA sequence: TGTGCCAGCAACAGGGACGGCTCTGGGGCCAACGTCCTGACTTTC. This sequence encodes CASNRDGSGANVLTF. Looking up the rest from reference TRBV9 and TRBJ2-6 gives the full variable domain: DSGVTQTPKHLITATGQRVTLRCSPRSGDLSVYWYQQSLDQGLQFLIQYYNGEERAKGNILERFSAQQFPDLHSELNLSSLELGDSALYFCASNRDGSGANVLTFGAGSRLTVL.

The gene calls are TRBV28 and TRBJ1-5, with 9 bases fitting TRBD1. Germline trimming cut 3 bases from V and 5 bases from J; bases unmatched to any gene: 5. Germline values: CDR1 MDHEN, CDR2 SYDVKM. The CDR3 has 15 amino acids. The CDR3 spells CASSLLDRGHQPQHF. The CDR3 bases are TGTGCCAGCAGTTTGCTGGACAGGGGACATCAGCCCCAGCATTTT.

CDR3 region: CASSLEGDTEAFF. Here the CDR3 DNA reads TGTGCCAGCAGCTTAGAAGGGGACACTGAAGCTTTCTTT. The genes are TRBV7-8 and TRBJ1-1, with D maybe TRBD1 (5 bases). V lost 1 base and J 3 bases, leaving 6 bases between the germline ends. Germline V gene data show CDR1 as SGHVS and CDR2 as FQNEAQ. The CDR3 is 13 residues long.

The V and J genes are TRBV9 and TRBJ2-5, with TRBD1 as a possible D gene (5 bases). From germline, CDR1 is SGDLS and CDR2 YYNGEE. This CDR3 contains 13 residues. V lost 0 bases to trimming and J lost 3 bases, with 6 bases between them. CDR3 region: CASSVGQKETQYF. DNA for the CDR3: TGTGCCAGCAGCGTAGGACAGAAAGAGACCCAGTACTTC. The full variable domain, in which reference TRBV9 and TRBJ2-5 provide the parts outside the CDR3, is DSGVTQTPKHLITATGQRVTLRCSPRSGDLSVYWYQQSLDQGLQFLIQYYNGEERAKGNILERFSAQQFPDLHSELNLSSLELGDSALYFCASSVGQKETQYFGPGTRLLVL.

CDR3 nucleotide sequence: TGTGCCAGCAGTCGACAGGGGTCCGGTTACGAGCAGTACTTC. Translation gives CASSRQGSGYEQYF. V and J are TRBV13 and TRBJ2-7, with 8 nucleotides matching TRBD1. CDR1 and CDR2 from the germline V gene are PRHDT and FYEKMQ (reference sequence). There are 14 residues in the CDR3. Trimming took 6 bases from V and 4 from J; bases not matched to a gene: 8.

The chain has TRBV29-1 and TRBJ2-1, with 7 bases that match TRBD1. Germline values: CDR1 SQVTM, CDR2 ANQGSEA. The CDR3 is 14 amino acids. The junction had 9 bases not matched to a gene; V was cut back by 4 bases and J by 6 bases. CDR3 nucleotides: TGCAGCGTTGTGAACAGGGGAAAATTCAATGAGCAGTTCTTC. Residues: CSVVNRGKFNEQFF.